A selection of T cell receptor beta chains follows, all from one sample in a study of response to subunit inactivated influenza vaccine. Each CDR3 protein gets one entry after TCRdb re-called the RT-PCR reads with MiXCR. This table has hundreds of thousands of distinct CDR3 sequences, approximately 7.1% appearing once. Material: PBMCs from blood, obtained approximately 25 months after vaccination. The receptors stem from a man between 50 and 69 years old who received an inactivated influenza vaccine. CDR3s include the opening cysteine and the closing phenylalanine or tryptophan. A D gene is named only where the DNA matches it firmly. Not all rows give a size; the values are once, few, many and, for expanded clones, a class.

length: 15; J: TRBJ2-1; D: .; size: .; V: TRBV5-1; DNA: TGCGCCAGCAGCTTGGAGGCAGGGGGGACGAATGAGCAGTTCTTC; CDR3: CASSLEAGGTNEQFF
length: 17; J: TRBJ1-1; D: .; size: few; V: TRBV4-2; DNA: TGTGCCAGCAGCCAGAGGGGGGTTTACCAACACAACACTGAAGCTTTCTTT; CDR3: CASSQRGVYQHNTEAFF
length: 15; J: TRBJ1-3; D: .; size: many; V: TRBV7-2; DNA: TGTGCCAGCAGCTTCGGACCAAGCTCTGGAAACACCATATATTTT; CDR3: CASSFGPSSGNTIYF
length: 18; J: TRBJ2-1; D: .; size: .; V: TRBV28; DNA: TGTGCCAGCAGTTTAGTTTGTGGGGACCACCCCCCTTATAATGAGCAGTTCTTC; CDR3: CASSLVCGDHPPYNEQFF
length: 14; J: TRBJ2-6; D: .; size: .; V: TRBV7-9; DNA: TGTGCCAGCGACCGGGGGTACGGGGCCAACGTCCTGACTTTC; CDR3: CASDRGYGANVLTF
length: 15; J: TRBJ1-4; D: TRBD1; size: few; V: TRBV5-1; DNA: TGCGCCAGCAGCGAAACAGGGGAGAGGAGTGAAAAACTGTTTTTT; CDR3: CASSETGERSEKLFF
length: 13; J: TRBJ1-2; D: .; size: many; V: TRBV5-6; DNA: TGTGCCAGCAGCTTTTCGGGGACCTATGGCTACACCTTC; CDR3: CASSFSGTYGYTF
length: 15; J: TRBJ2-1; D: TRBD2; size: few; V: TRBV29-1; DNA: TGCAGCGGTATTAGCGGGAGGGCTTCCTACAATGAGCAGTTCTTC; CDR3: CSGISGRASYNEQFF
length: 15; J: TRBJ1-5; D: .; size: few; V: TRBV12-3/TRBV12-4; DNA: TGTGCCAGCAGCTTTTACCAGGGAGCGGATTGGCCCCAGCATTTT; CDR3: CASSFYQGADWPQHF
length: 10; J: TRBJ2-1; D: .; size: many; V: TRBV3-1; DNA: TGTGCCGCCGGGTCAGTTGAGCAGTTCTTC; CDR3: CAAGSVEQFF
length: 12; J: TRBJ1-2; D: .; size: many; V: TRBV24-1; DNA: TGTGCCACCAGTGATATAAACTATGGCTACACCTTC; CDR3: CATSDINYGYTF
length: 14; J: TRBJ2-7; D: .; size: .; V: TRBV4-3; DNA: TGCGCCAGCAGCCCGGGACTTACCGTCTACGAGCAGTACTTC; CDR3: CASSPGLTVYEQYF
length: 15; J: TRBJ1-2; D: .; size: many; V: TRBV4-3; DNA: TGCGCCAGCAGCCAAGATCTTGGAGCTAACTATGGCTACACCTTC; CDR3: CASSQDLGANYGYTF
length: 15; J: TRBJ1-1; D: .; size: .; V: TRBV20-1; DNA: TGCAGTGCGAGCCGGGCCCTTACCGCGAACACTGAAGCTTTCTTT; CDR3: CSASRALTANTEAFF
length: 15; J: TRBJ1-1; D: .; size: .; V: TRBV3-1; DNA: TGTGCCAGCAGCCCCCCAGCAGCCAAGAACACTGAAGCTTTCTTT; CDR3: CASSPPAAKNTEAFF
length: 16; J: TRBJ2-5; D: TRBD1; size: .; V: TRBV7-9; DNA: TGTGCCAGCAGCAAGATGGAACAGGGGCCCGAAGAGACCCAGTACTTC; CDR3: CASSKMEQGPEETQYF
length: 15; J: TRBJ1-4; D: TRBD1; size: many; V: TRBV4-2; DNA: TGTGCCAGCAGCCCAGGACAGGGGTCGGATGAAAAACTGTTTTTT; CDR3: CASSPGQGSDEKLFF
length: 15; J: TRBJ2-3; D: .; size: few; V: TRBV5-1; DNA: TGCGCCAGCAGCCCCCGGACACCTCACACAGATACGCAGTATTTT; CDR3: CASSPRTPHTDTQYF
length: 13; J: TRBJ2-3; D: .; size: many; V: TRBV12-3/TRBV12-4; DNA: TGTGCCAGCAGTTCTACAGGGATAGATACGCAGTATTTT; CDR3: CASSSTGIDTQYF
length: 15; J: TRBJ2-3; D: .; size: many; V: TRBV28; DNA: TGTGCCAGCAGTCCGGCGGAGGGTAGCACAGATACGCAGTATTTT; CDR3: CASSPAEGSTDTQYF